These 16 T cell receptor beta chains were sequenced from one sample in a study of T-cell reconstitution after alpha-beta-depleted transplantation in children. Preparation of the TCRbeta library used unique molecular identifiers. TCRdb re-derived calls from the PCR reads in MiXCR, one entry per CDR3 protein. The sample contains approximately 97,000 distinct CDR3 sequences, around 5.9% of which appear only once. Sequencing used PBMCs, mostly from graft donor cells, obtained 60 days after TCRalphabeta/CD19-depleted stem cell transplant. The receptors were sampled from a female patient aged 2-15 years who had a stem cell transplant for Fanconi anemia, so the T cells may come from the graft donor.

This clonotype was recorded many times. In DNA form, the CDR3 reads TGTGCCAGCAGCCAAGTCACAGGGCAAGAGACCCAGTACTTC. Translation: CASSQVTGQETQYF. The chain carries TRBV3-1 and TRBJ2-5; a weak D match, TRBD1 (6 bases). From germline, CDR1 is LGHDT and CDR2 YNNKEL (reference sequence). The CDR3 runs 14 residues. The germline V and J ends were trimmed by 1 base and 2 bases, with 8 bases remaining between them.

This clonotype showed up many times. This sequence joins TRBV5-5 and TRBJ1-1, with D uncertain. Germline CDR1 and CDR2: SGHKS and YYEKEE (reference sequence). The CDR3 extends over 13 amino acids. The V gene lost 1 base and the J gene lost 1 base, with 5 bases spanning the gap. The CDR3 region has the DNA TGTGCCAGCAGCTTGAGACCGAACACTGAAGCTTTCTTT. Translated: CASSLRPNTEAFF. Complete variable domain (other parts from reference TRBV5-5 and TRBJ1-1): DAGVTQSPTHLIKTRGQQVTLRCSPISGHKSVSWYQQVLGQGPQFIFQYYEKEERGRGNFPDRFSARQFPNYSSELNVNALLLGDSALYLCASSLRPNTEAFFGQGTRLTVV.

In this sample, this clonotype turned up many times. The CDR3 coding sequence is TGTGCCAGCACCAGATTGGGACAGACCTTCACCGGGGAGCTGTTTTTT. Protein product: CASTRLGQTFTGELFF. This chain links TRBV7-8 with TRBJ2-2, with 7 bases fitting TRBD1. The CDR3 covers 16 residues. Germline assignment: CDR1 SGHVS and CDR2 FQNEAQ. Germline trimming cut 7 bases from V and 4 bases from J; bases unmatched to any gene: 12.

The V gene is TRBV3-1, the J gene TRBJ1-1; TRBD1 agrees at 9 bases. There are 20 residues in the CDR3. Germline V lookup: CDR1 LGHDT, CDR2 YNNKEL (reference sequence). V was clipped by 0 bases and J by 3 bases; unmatched bases: 17. This CDR3 is CASSQDPEDRGYIWDTEAFF. DNA for the CDR3: TGTGCCAGCAGCCAAGATCCGGAGGACAGGGGATATATTTGGGACACTGAAGCTTTCTTT.

By proportion, this clonotype is medium-sized. The chain links TRBV28 to TRBJ2-1; a weak D match, TRBD2 (6 bases). The CDR3 contains 16 residues. The germline V gene has CDR1 MDHEN and CDR2 SYDVKM. Trimming left V 2 bases short and J 1 base short, with 12 bases between. DNA for the CDR3: TGTGCCAGCAGTTTAACGGGAGTAGGGTCCTACAATGAGCAGTTCTTC. Translating gives CASSLTGVGSYNEQFF.

To note about this clonotype: At one boundary the junction diverges from the germline segment, which might be a read error. This chain links TRBV7-8 with TRBJ2-5; TRBD1 matches at 10 bases. Germline V gives CDR1 SGHVS, CDR2 FQNEAQ. The CDR3 extends over 15 amino acids. The CDR3 reads CASSRDRGRKETLYF. The CDR3 nucleotides read TGTGCCAGCAGCCGTGACAGGGGGCGCAAAGAGACCCTGTACTTC. Full variable domain (missing parts from reference TRBV7-8 and TRBJ2-5): GAGVSQSPRYKVAKRGQDVALRCDPISGHVSLFWYQQALGQGPEFLTYFQNEAQLDKSGLPSDRFFAERPEGSVSTLKIQRTQQEDSAVYLCASSRDRGRKETLYFGPGTRLLVL.

Only a few counts were recorded for this clonotype. The J gene is TRBJ2-1, the V gene TRBV6-1; no firm D call. Trimming removed 8 bases from V and 0 bases from J, with 17 bases in between. CDR1 and CDR2 from the germline V gene are MNHNS and SASEGT. The CDR3 contains 16 residues. This CDR3 is CASGIRNPYSYNEQFF. The DNA for the CDR3 is TGTGCCAGCGGCATCAGAAACCCATACTCCTACAATGAGCAGTTCTTC.

V usage is TRBV5-7 and J usage is TRBJ2-2; unclear D gene. Being an ORF, TRBV5-7 has a function that is uncertain. V lost 7 bases and J 4 bases, leaving 11 bases between the germline ends. This CDR3 region has 13 residues. This chain's CDR3 is CASGSELTGELFF. The CDR3 DNA reads as TGTGCCAGCGGCTCGGAGCTCACCGGGGAGCTGTTTTTT.

The gene calls are TRBV29-1 and TRBJ1-2, with 7 bases identical to TRBD1. V trimming: 6 bases; J trimming: 3 bases; junction bases outside the gene matches: 19. This CDR3 comprises 17 residues. Germline CDR1 and CDR2: SQVTM and ANQGSEA. In DNA form, the CDR3 reads TGCAGCGTCCCTGCGACAGGGACAACCGGTTTCTACTATGGCTACACCTTC. Encoded protein: CSVPATGTTGFYYGYTF.

V usage is TRBV14 and J usage is TRBJ2-5; no definite D call. V dropped 0 bases and J dropped 2 bases, with 10 bases sitting between them. Germline CDR1 reads SGHDN; CDR2 reads FVKESK. CDR3 size: 15 residues. The CDR3 DNA is TGTGCCAGCAGCCAAGATCGGCCAGGACAAGAGACCCAGTACTTC. It encodes CASSQDRPGQETQYF.

Only a few counts were recorded for this clonotype. The J gene is TRBJ2-7, the V gene TRBV30; 9 bases are shared with TRBD2. Germline V lookup: CDR1 GTSNPN, CDR2 SVGIG (reference sequence). The V and J ends lost 1 base and 1 base, in that order; junction bases with no gene match: 5. The CDR3 is 15 residues long. This CDR3 is CAWSGGLADSYEQYF. The DNA of the CDR3 is TGTGCCTGGAGTGGGGGACTAGCTGATTCCTACGAGCAGTACTTC.

This clonotype has more than one count but fewer than ten. This chain uses TRBV20-1 with TRBJ2-3; TRBD2 is a possible D gene (6 bases). CDR1 and CDR2 from the germline V gene are DFQATT and SNEGSKA (reference sequence). The CDR3 is 14 amino acids. V was trimmed by 3 bases and J by 2 bases, leaving 12 bases between them. The CDR3 loop reads CSASGGEITDTQYF. As DNA, the CDR3 is TGCAGTGCTAGTGGCGGGGAGATCACAGATACGCAGTATTTT.

This clonotype came up a few times. The gene calls are TRBV3-1 and TRBJ2-7; tentative D call: TRBD2 (5 bases). This CDR3 comprises 15 residues. Germline assignment: CDR1 LGHDT and CDR2 YNNKEL (reference sequence). V lost 0 bases to trimming and J lost 3 bases, with 12 bases between them. CDR3 DNA: TGTGCCAGCAGCCAAGATCTAGCTGGGGTCTACGAGCAGTACTTC. It specifies CASSQDLAGVYEQYF.

This sequence joins TRBV7-9 and TRBJ2-1; D unclear. The CDR3 totals 16 residues. V lost 4 bases to trimming and J lost 1 base, with 14 bases between them. CDR1 and CDR2 (germline): SEHNR, FQNEAQ (reference sequence). CDR3 nucleotide sequence: TGTGCCAGCAGCTCATTAGTTGGAGAATCCTACAATGAGCAGTTCTTC. It specifies CASSSLVGESYNEQFF.

A word on this clonotype: This may be a read error, as it is one base from a much larger clone. CDR3 residues: CASSARAQGTQYF. The CDR3 DNA is TGTGCCAGCAGCGCCCGTGCTCAAGGGACCCAGTACTTC. This chain connects TRBV4-2 to TRBJ2-5, with unresolved D. CDR1 and CDR2 (germline): LGHNA, YNFKEQ. The CDR3 extends over 13 amino acids.

This clonotype was seen repeatedly, ten times or more. The chain links TRBV5-1 to TRBJ1-1; TRBD1 agrees at 7 bases. The J segment lost 1 base and the V segment lost 3 bases, leaving 3 bases of the junction unmatched. The CDR3 is 14 amino acids. Per the germline V gene, CDR1 is SGHRS and CDR2 is YFSETQ. CDR3 nucleotide sequence: TGCGCCAGCAGCTCCGGGACAGCGAACACTGAAGCTTTCTTT. It encodes CASSSGTANTEAFF. Using reference TRBV5-1 and TRBJ1-1 for the parts outside the CDR3, the full variable domain is KAGVTQTPRYLIKTRGQQVTLSCSPISGHRSVSWYQQTPGQGLQFLFEYFSETQRNKGNFPGRFSGRQFSNSRSEMNVSTLELGDSALYLCASSSGTANTEAFFGQGTRLTVV.